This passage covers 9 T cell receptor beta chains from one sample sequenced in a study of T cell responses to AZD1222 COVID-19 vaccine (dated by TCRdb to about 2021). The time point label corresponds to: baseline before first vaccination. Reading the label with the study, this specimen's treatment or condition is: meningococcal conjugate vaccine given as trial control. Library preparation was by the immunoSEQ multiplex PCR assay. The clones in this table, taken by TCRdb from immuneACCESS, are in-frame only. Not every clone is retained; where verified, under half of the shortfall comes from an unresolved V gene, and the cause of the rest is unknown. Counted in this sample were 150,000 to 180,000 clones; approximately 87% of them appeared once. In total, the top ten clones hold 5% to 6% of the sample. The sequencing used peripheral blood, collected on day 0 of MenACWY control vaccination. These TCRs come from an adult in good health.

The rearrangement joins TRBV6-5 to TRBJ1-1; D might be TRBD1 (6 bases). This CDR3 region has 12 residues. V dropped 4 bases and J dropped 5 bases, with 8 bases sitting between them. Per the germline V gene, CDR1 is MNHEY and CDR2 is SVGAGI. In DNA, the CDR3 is TGTGCCAGCAGTTTGGACAGTACTGAAGCTTTCTTT. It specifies CASSLDSTEAFF.

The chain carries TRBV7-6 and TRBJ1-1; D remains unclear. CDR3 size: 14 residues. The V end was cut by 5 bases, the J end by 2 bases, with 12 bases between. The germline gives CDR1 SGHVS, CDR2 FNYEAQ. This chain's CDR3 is CASSLGRGNTEAFF. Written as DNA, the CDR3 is TGTGCCAGCAGCCTGGGCCGGGGTAACACTGAAGCTTTCTTT.

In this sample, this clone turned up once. This chain's CDR3 is CASRDGPSYNSPLHF. DNA of the CDR3: TGTGCCAGCAGAGACGGTCCGTCGTATAATTCACCCCTCCACTTT. V usage is TRBV6-5 and J usage is TRBJ1-6, with D unclear. V shed 6 bases and J shed 4 bases, with 13 bases lying between them. Germline values: CDR1 MNHEY, CDR2 SVGAGI. This CDR3 is built from 15 residues.

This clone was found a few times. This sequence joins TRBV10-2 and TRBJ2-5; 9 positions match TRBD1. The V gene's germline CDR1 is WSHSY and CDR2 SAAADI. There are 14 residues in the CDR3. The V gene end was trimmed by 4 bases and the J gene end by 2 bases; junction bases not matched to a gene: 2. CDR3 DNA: TGCGCCAGCAGTGGGACAGGGGAACAAGAGACCCAGTACTTC. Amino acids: CASSGTGEQETQYF.

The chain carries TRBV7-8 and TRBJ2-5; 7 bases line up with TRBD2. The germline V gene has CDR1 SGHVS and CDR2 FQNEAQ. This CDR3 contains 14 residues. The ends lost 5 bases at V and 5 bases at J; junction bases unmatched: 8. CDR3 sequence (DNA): TGTGCCAGCAGCCCTAGCGGCCGAGGGGAGACCCAGTACTTC. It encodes CASSPSGRGETQYF.

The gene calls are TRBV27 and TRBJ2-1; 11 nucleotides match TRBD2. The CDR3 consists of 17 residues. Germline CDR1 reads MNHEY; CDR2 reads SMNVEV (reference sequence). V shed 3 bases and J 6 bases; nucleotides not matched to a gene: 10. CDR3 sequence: CASSLVIAGGPSNEQFF. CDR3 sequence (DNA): TGTGCCAGCAGTTTGGTGATAGCGGGAGGGCCGAGCAATGAGCAGTTCTTC.

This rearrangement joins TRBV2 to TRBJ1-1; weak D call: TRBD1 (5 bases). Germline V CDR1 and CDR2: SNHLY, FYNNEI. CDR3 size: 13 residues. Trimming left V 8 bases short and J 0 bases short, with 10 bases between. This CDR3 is CASLSGVNTEAFF. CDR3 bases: TGTGCCAGCCTATCGGGGGTGAACACTGAAGCTTTCTTT.

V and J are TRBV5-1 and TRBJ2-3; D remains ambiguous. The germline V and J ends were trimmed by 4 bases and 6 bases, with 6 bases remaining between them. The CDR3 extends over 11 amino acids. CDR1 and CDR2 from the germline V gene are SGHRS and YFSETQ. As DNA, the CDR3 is TGCGCCAGCAGCCTTTCGGATACGCAGTATTTT. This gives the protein CASSLSDTQYF.

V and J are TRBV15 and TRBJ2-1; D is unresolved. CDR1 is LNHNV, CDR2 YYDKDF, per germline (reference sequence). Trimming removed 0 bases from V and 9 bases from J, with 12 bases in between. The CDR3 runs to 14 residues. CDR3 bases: TGTGCCACCAGCAGAGACAAGGTAGTGGGTGAGCAGTTCTTC. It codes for CATSRDKVVGEQFF. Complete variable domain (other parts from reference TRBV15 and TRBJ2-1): DAMVIQNPRYQVTQFGKPVTLSCSQTLNHNVMYWYQQKSSQAPKLLFHYYDKDFNNEADTPDNFQSRRPNTSFCFLDIRSPGLGDTAMYLCATSRDKVVGEQFFGPGTRLTVL.